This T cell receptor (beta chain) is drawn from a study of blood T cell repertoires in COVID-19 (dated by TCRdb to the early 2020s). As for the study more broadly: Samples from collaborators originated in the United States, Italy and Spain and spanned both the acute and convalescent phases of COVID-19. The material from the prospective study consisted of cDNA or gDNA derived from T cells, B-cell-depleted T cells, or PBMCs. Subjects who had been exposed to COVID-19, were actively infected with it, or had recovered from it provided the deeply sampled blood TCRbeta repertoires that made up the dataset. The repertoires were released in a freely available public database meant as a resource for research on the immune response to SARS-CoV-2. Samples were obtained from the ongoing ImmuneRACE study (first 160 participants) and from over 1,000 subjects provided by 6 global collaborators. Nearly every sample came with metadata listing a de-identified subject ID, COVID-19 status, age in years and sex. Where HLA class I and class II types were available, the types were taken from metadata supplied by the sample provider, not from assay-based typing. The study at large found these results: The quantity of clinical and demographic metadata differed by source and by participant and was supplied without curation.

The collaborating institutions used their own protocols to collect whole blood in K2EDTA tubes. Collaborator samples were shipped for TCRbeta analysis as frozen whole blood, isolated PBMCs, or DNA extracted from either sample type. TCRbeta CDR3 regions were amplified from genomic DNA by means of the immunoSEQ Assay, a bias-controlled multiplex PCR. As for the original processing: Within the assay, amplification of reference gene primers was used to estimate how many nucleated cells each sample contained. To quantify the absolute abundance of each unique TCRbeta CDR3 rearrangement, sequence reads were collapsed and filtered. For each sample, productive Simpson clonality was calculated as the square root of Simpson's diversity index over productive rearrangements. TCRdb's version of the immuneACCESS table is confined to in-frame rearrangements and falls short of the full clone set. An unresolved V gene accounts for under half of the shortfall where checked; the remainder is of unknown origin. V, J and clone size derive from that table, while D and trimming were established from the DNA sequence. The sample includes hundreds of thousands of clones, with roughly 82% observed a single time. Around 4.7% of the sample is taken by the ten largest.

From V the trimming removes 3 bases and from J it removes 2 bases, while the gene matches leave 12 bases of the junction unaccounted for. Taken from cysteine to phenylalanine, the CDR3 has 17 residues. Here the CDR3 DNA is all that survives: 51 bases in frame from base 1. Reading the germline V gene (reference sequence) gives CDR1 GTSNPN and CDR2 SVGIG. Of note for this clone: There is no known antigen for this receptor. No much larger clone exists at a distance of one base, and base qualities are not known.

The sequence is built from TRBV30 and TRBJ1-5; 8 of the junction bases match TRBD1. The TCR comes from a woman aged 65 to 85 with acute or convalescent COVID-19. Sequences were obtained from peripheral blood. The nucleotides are TGTGCCTGGAGCCCGTCTGGACAGGGATGGGGCAATCAGCCCCAGCATTTT. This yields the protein CAWSPSGQGWGNQPQHF.